The present TCR beta chain was sequenced within a study of blood T cell repertoires in COVID-19. Study summary: Sites across the United States, Italy and Spain contributed samples from acute and convalescent COVID-19.

CDR3 length: 16 residues. The V segment lost 4 bases and the J segment 3 bases; nucleotides outside the gene matches: 11. Per germline, CDR1 MNHNS and CDR2 SASEGT. In the original analysis: Estimated nucleated cell counts came from reference gene primer amplification. Generated by immunoSEQ multiplex PCR, the TCRdb table keeps only in-frame clones and is missing some. The D gene and trimming were derived from the DNA, and the V and J assignments and clone size from that table. The data contain roughly 68,000 clones, around nine tenths of them seen just once; the ten biggest clones take up 6.6%. Material: peripheral blood. The V call is TRBV6-1, the J call TRBJ1-2, with 7 bases identical to TRBD1. This receptor was taken from a man aged 50 to 60 with active COVID-19. The CDR3 region has the DNA TGTGCCAGCAGTGCAGGATTAGGCAGGGGGGACTATGGCTACACCTTC. It codes for CASSAGLGRGDYGYTF.